The T cell receptor beta chain under discussion was sequenced for a study of cytotoxic CD8 clonotypes in ibrutinib-treated CLL. Study in general: The subjects consisted of around eleven relapsed/refractory and approximately 15 treatment-naive individuals, with some 17 IGHV unmutated. Response sampling took place at median 12 months of treatment, range 6 to 36.

Germline V gene data show CDR1 as LNHDA and CDR2 as SQIVND (reference sequence). J was trimmed by 6 bases and V by 4 bases; bases with no gene match: 5. The CDR3 has 16 amino acids. Study-level findings and limits: Clonality at baseline surpassed age-matched healthy donors and tracked circulating CD8+ T-cell counts.

Here immunoSEQ multiplex PCR was the method, and the copy in TCRdb shows in-frame clones only, minus some. The table includes under 150,000 clones, 80% detected once. Comment on this clone: Its matching antigen is unknown.

This sequence joins TRBV19 and TRBJ2-1; 14 bases match TRBD2. This material consisted of PBMCs, taken after 36 months of ibrutinib treatment. This receptor was identified in a human donor with chronic lymphocytic leukemia. CDR3 amino acids: CASSTRGTSGGNEQFF. Here the CDR3 DNA reads TGTGCCAGTAGTACCCGCGGGACTAGCGGGGGCAATGAGCAGTTCTTC.